Listed here are 4 T cell receptor beta chains from one sample, sequenced in a study of technical replicates of blood from a few donors. Only in-frame clones appear in the TCRdb table, and some are missing; sequencing was by immunoSEQ multiplex PCR. This sample has about 97,000 clones, with about 95% found just once. The sequenced sample consisted of T cells isolated from PBMCs. The origin of the receptors is a human donor in good health.

The chain joins TRBV12-5 to TRBJ2-1; D not certain. The CDR3 sequence is 12 residues long. Germline CDR1 reads LGHNT; CDR2 reads FRNRAP. The germline V and J ends were trimmed by 8 bases and 4 bases, with 9 bases remaining between them. The CDR3 DNA reads as TGTGCTAGTAAGCCCTCATACAATGAGCAGTTCTTC. This encodes CASKPSYNEQFF. The full variable domain, with the rest looked up from reference TRBV12-5 and TRBJ2-1, is DARVTQTPRHKVTEMGQEVTMRCQPILGHNTVFWYRQTMMQGLELLAYFRNRAPLDDSGMPKDRFSAEMPDATLATLKIQPSEPRDSAVYFCASKPSYNEQFFGPGTRLTVL.

This chain joins TRBV7-9 and TRBJ1-1; the match to TRBD1 covers 7 bases. The CDR3 covers 14 residues. The germline V gene encodes CDR1 SEHNR and CDR2 FQNEAQ (reference sequence). J was trimmed by 4 bases and V by 5 bases; bases with no gene match: 7. CDR3 bases: TGTGCCAGCAGCCACAGACAGGGTGCCACTGAAGCTTTCTTT. Its protein product is CASSHRQGATEAFF. Together with reference TRBV7-9 and TRBJ1-1, the CDR3 gives the full variable domain: DTGVSQNPRHKITKRGQNVTFRCDPISEHNRLYWYRQTLGQGPEFLTYFQNEAQLEKSRLLSDRFSAERPKGSFSTLEIQRTEQGDSAMYLCASSHRQGATEAFFGQGTRLTVV.

The chain combines TRBV9 with TRBJ2-7, with D tentatively TRBD2 (5 bases). CDR3 length: 13 amino acids. The germline V gene has CDR1 SGDLS and CDR2 YYNGEE. The V and J ends lost 0 bases and 4 bases respectively, with 8 bases between them. The CDR3 DNA reads TGTGCCAGCAGCGTAGCTGGGGAGTACGAGCAGTACTTC. Its translation: CASSVAGEYEQYF.

J is TRBJ2-7 and V is TRBV4-3; D uncertain. Germline lookup yields CDR1 LGHNA and CDR2 YSLEER. V lost 0 bases and J lost 4, with 10 bases in between. This CDR3 is built from 14 residues. CDR3 sequence: CASSQDLAVYEQYF. CDR3 in DNA: TGCGCCAGCAGCCAAGATCTGGCCGTGTACGAGCAGTACTTC.